The 21 T cell receptor beta chains presented below share a single source sample, sequenced in a study of graft-versus-host responses after intestinal transplantation. Clones were sequenced by immunoSEQ multiplex PCR, and TCRdb holds only the in-frame ones, with some missing. Among 65,000 to 100,000 clones listed, less than 95% were seen once. What these receptors recognize is not known. Here the sequenced sample was unstimulated CD8+ T cells sorted from spleen or lymph node cells, taken before transplant. These TCRs come from a human donor who was the organ donor for an intestinal transplant.

V and J are TRBV27 and TRBJ2-2; no clear D. Germline CDR1 is MNHEY and CDR2 is SMNVEV (reference sequence). Between the trimmed V and J ends, which lost 5 bases and 5 bases, there was a span of 9 bases. The CDR3 runs to 13 residues. The CDR3 DNA follows: TGTGCCAGCAGTCCCACGGGTACCGGGGAGCTGTTTTTT. Translating it yields CASSPTGTGELFF.

The chain recombines TRBV30 with TRBJ1-4; the D is unclear. Germline CDR1 reads GTSNPN; CDR2 reads SVGIG (reference sequence). The CDR3 length is 10 residues. The germline V and J ends were trimmed by 6 bases and 7 bases, with 6 bases remaining between them. The CDR3 region has the DNA TGTGCCTGCTCAGGTGAAAAACTGTTTTTT. It codes for CACSGEKLFF.

The J gene is TRBJ2-1, the V gene TRBV18; TRBD1 matches at 12 bases. Germline CDR1 is KGHSH and CDR2 is LQKENI. V gave up 3 bases and J gave up 4 bases; unmatched junction bases: 4. CDR3 length: 16 residues. The CDR3 is CASSPGTGGGYNEQFF. Written as DNA, the CDR3 is TGTGCCAGCTCACCCGGGACAGGGGGCGGTTACAATGAGCAGTTCTTC.

The V call is TRBV19, the J call TRBJ1-2, with 8 nucleotides matching TRBD1. The germline CDR1 and CDR2 sequences are LNHDA and SQIVND (reference sequence). The length of the CDR3 is 15 residues. J lost 5 bases, V lost 5 bases, and 10 bases had no gene match. CDR3 in DNA: TGTGCCAGTAGTGCATACAGGGGGTCGGGATATGGCTACACCTTC. Its protein product is CASSAYRGSGYGYTF.

J is TRBJ1-5 and V is TRBV6-1; TRBD1 matches at 9 bases. This CDR3 spans 15 amino acids. V shed 6 bases, J shed 0 bases, and the junction held 3 bases outside the gene matches. The germline V gene has CDR1 MNHNS and CDR2 SASEGT. As DNA, the CDR3 is TGTGCCAGCAGATGGACAGGGGATAGCAATCAGCCCCAGCATTTT. It translates to CASRWTGDSNQPQHF.

The rearrangement joins TRBV4-3 to TRBJ2-7; D not certain. V lost 0 bases and J lost 2, with 11 bases in between. This CDR3 has 15 residues. CDR1 is LGHNA, CDR2 YSLEER, per germline. This CDR3 is CASSQDRIGPYEQYF. CDR3 nucleotide sequence: TGCGCCAGCAGCCAAGATCGTATCGGTCCCTACGAGCAGTACTTC.

The rearrangement joins TRBV7-9 to TRBJ1-2; D unclear. CDR1 is SEHNR and CDR2 is FQNEAQ in the germline V gene (reference sequence). The CDR3 is 11 residues long. V was clipped by 6 bases and J by 8 bases, with 10 bases between them. The DNA for the CDR3 is TGTGCCAGCAGTTTATCCGGGGGCTACACCTTC. Translated: CASSLSGGYTF.

V gene TRBV5-6 combines with J gene TRBJ2-5, with 7 bases that match TRBD1. Germline lookup yields CDR1 SGHDT and CDR2 YYEEEE. The CDR3 has 15 amino acids. Trimming removed 2 bases from V and 5 bases from J; junction bases left unmatched: 9. Here the CDR3 reads CASSFGAGGTETQYF. Written as DNA, the CDR3 is TGTGCCAGCAGCTTCGGAGCAGGGGGTACGGAGACCCAGTACTTC.

Comment on this clone: One junction end does not reproduce the germline sequence, and a read error may be involved. The CDR3: CASTVRGSPNEKLFF. The CDR3 DNA is TGTGCCAGCACCGTAAGGGGGTCTCCTAATGAAAAACTGTTTTTT. This chain links TRBV9 with TRBJ1-4; maybe TRBD1 (6 bases). CDR3 length: 15 amino acids. CDR1 and CDR2 from the germline V gene are SGDLS and YYNGEE.

V is TRBV27 and J is TRBJ1-2; 7 nucleotides align to TRBD1. The germline CDR1 and CDR2 sequences are MNHEY and SMNVEV (reference sequence). The CDR3 length is 12 residues. V was clipped by 8 bases and J by 5 bases; unmatched bases: 5. The DNA for the CDR3 is TGTGCCAGCTCCCCAGGGGGGTATGGCTACACCTTC. It codes for CASSPGGYGYTF.

V is TRBV18 and J is TRBJ2-2, with a possible D match to TRBD1 (5 bases). Germline assignment: CDR1 KGHSH and CDR2 LQKENI. The CDR3 runs to 16 residues. V shed 0 bases and J shed 5 bases, with 13 bases lying between them. This CDR3 is CASSPPAGSQTGELFF. Here the CDR3 DNA reads TGTGCCAGCTCACCACCGGCAGGGTCCCAAACCGGGGAGCTGTTTTTT.

This clone was recorded only once. The chain joins TRBV19 to TRBJ1-5, with D perhaps matching TRBD1 (5 bases). V lost 3 bases and J lost 6, with 15 bases in between. CDR3 length: 15 amino acids. Looked up from germline, CDR1 is LNHDA and CDR2 is SQIVND (reference sequence). DNA for the CDR3: TGTGCCAGTAGTATGGGCTGGGGGGTCGGTCAGCCCCAGCATTTT. It yields the protein CASSMGWGVGQPQHF.

This chain connects TRBV30 to TRBJ1-6; D ambiguous. Germline CDR1 is GTSNPN and CDR2 is SVGIG (reference sequence). Trimming left V 1 base short and J 10 bases short, with 11 bases between. The CDR3 contains 13 residues. Written as DNA, the CDR3 is TGTGCCTGGAGTGATGAGGGAAACTCACCCCTCCACTTT. Its translation: CAWSDEGNSPLHF.

The V gene is TRBV7-9, the J gene TRBJ2-1; possibly TRBD1 for D (5 bases). There are 13 residues in the CDR3. V lost 7 bases and J lost 0, with 7 bases in between. The germline V gene has CDR1 SEHNR and CDR2 FQNEAQ (reference sequence). In DNA form, the CDR3 reads TGTGCCAGCACTAGGGGCTCCTACAATGAGCAGTTCTTC. Translating gives CASTRGSYNEQFF.

The V call is TRBV4-1, the J call TRBJ2-3, with a weak D call TRBD2 (6 bases). Germline V gives CDR1 MGHRA, CDR2 YSYEKL. The CDR3 extends over 15 amino acids. V was cut by 8 bases and J by 4 bases, with 19 bases left in between. CDR3 amino acids: CASSKGWGEADTQYF. CDR3 bases: TGCGCCAGCTCCAAGGGATGGGGGGAGGCAGATACGCAGTATTTT.

The chain recombines TRBV4-3 with TRBJ2-1; a weak D match, TRBD2 (6 bases). CDR1 LGHNA and CDR2 YSLEER come from the germline V gene. The V and J ends lost 1 base and 3 bases respectively, with 13 bases between them. This CDR3 is built from 16 residues. The CDR3 sequence: CASSQGIRGSYNEQFF. CDR3 coding DNA: TGCGCCAGCAGCCAAGGAATACGGGGGAGCTACAATGAGCAGTTCTTC.

The J gene is TRBJ2-1, the V gene TRBV4-1, with 9 positions matching TRBD2. Losses at the gene ends were 1 base for V and 4 bases for J; bases not matched to a gene: 8. Germline lookup yields CDR1 MGHRA and CDR2 YSYEKL. The CDR3 covers 17 residues. The CDR3 sequence: CASSQVAASGTYNEQFF. The CDR3 DNA is TGCGCCAGCAGCCAAGTCGCCGCTAGCGGGACTTACAATGAGCAGTTCTTC.

The DNA of the CDR3 is TGCGCCAGCAGCCAAGTGGCAATAGCGGGAACCGGGGAGCTGTTTTTT. It specifies CASSQVAIAGTGELFF. The chain combines TRBV4-3 with TRBJ2-2; TRBD2 matches at 8 bases. Germline V gives CDR1 LGHNA, CDR2 YSLEER. Trimming at V came to 1 base and at J to 5 bases, leaving 6 bases not matched to a gene. The CDR3 sequence is 16 residues long.

The chain is built from TRBV2 and TRBJ2-1, with 12 positions matching TRBD2. The CDR3 extends over 17 amino acids. With V trimmed by 6 bases and J by 1 base, 7 bases remained unmatched. Germline CDR1 and CDR2: SNHLY and FYNNEI. Here the CDR3 reads CASRATSGGFSYNEQFF. CDR3 nucleotides: TGTGCCAGCAGAGCGACTAGCGGGGGATTTTCCTACAATGAGCAGTTCTTC. The variable domain in full, completed from reference TRBV2 and TRBJ2-1, reads EPEVTQTPSHQVTQMGQEVILRCVPISNHLYFYWYRQILGQKVEFLVSFYNNEISEKSEIFDDQFSVERPDGSNFTLKIRSTKLEDSAMYFCASRATSGGFSYNEQFFGPGTRLTVL.

The chain combines TRBV6-6 with TRBJ1-2; D might be TRBD1 (6 bases). The germline V gene has CDR1 MNHNY and CDR2 SVGAGI (reference sequence). This CDR3 is built from 11 residues. Trimming left V 6 bases short and J 10 bases short, with 12 bases between. As DNA, the CDR3 is TGTGCCAGCAGAAAACAGGGCGACTACACCTTC. It yields the protein CASRKQGDYTF.

This chain uses TRBV7-9 with TRBJ1-3, with D possibly TRBD1 on 5 matching bases. Germline CDR1 is SEHNR and CDR2 is FQNEAQ (reference sequence). V lost 3 bases and J lost 3, with 12 bases in between. This CDR3 region has 15 residues. CDR3 residues: CASSFSPRVGNTIYF. The CDR3 DNA reads as TGTGCCAGCAGCTTTAGCCCCAGGGTTGGAAACACCATATATTTT.